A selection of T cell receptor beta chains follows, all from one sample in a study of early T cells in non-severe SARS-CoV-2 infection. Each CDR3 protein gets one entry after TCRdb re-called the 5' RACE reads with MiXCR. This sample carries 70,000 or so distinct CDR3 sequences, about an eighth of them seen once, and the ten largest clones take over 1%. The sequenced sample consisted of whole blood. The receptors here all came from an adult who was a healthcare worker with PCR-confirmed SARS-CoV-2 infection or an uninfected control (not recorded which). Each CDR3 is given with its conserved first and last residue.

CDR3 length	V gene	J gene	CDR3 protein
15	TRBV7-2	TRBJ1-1	CASSSAGQGVFWAFF
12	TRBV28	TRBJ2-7	CASTGQPYEQYF
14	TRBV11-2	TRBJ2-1	CASTETGAYNEQFF
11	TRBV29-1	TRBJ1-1	CSTQGNTEAFF
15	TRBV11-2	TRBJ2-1	CASTGSRQIYNEQFF
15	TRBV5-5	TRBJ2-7	CASSLVSGDRYEQYF
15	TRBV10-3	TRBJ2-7	CAIQPGSRGSDEQYF
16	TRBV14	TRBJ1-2	CASSQGGFGQNYGYTF
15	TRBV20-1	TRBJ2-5	CSARKRQGILGTQYF
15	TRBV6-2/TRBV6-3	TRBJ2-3	CASSSPRQGGNTQYF
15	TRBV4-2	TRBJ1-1	CASSQGIQVRTEAFF
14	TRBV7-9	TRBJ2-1	CASSAAPGNNEQFF
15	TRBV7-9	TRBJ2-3	CASSRTANNGDTQYF
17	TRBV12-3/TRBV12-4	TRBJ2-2	CASSSVPSGRNTGELFF
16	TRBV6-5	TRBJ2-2	CASRSGRPPNTGELFF
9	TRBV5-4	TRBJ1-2	CAPPWGYTF
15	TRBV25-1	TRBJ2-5	CASSDTAGGKETQYF
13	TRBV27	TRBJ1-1	CASSPPGVTEAFF
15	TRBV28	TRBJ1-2	CASSLGGEGSNGYTF
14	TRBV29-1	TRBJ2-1	CSVAGLAIYNEQFF
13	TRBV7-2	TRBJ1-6	CASSTLGHTPLHF
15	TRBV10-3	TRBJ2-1	CAISERGQDYNEQFF
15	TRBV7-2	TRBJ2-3	CASSNSDASTDTQYF
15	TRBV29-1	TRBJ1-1	CSVAAPLFMNTEAFF
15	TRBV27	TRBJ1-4	CASSHRDRSREKLFF
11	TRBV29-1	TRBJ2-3	CSLRRGNTQYF
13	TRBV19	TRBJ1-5	CASSPTANQPQHF
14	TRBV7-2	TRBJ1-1	CASSAYEVNTEAFF
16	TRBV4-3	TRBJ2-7	CASSQDSSGGLYEQYF
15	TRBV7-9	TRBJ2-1	CASSQGDKNFNEQFF
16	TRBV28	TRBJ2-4	CASSMGDSLAKNIQYF
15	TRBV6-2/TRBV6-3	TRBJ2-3	CASSYGGSSTDTQYF
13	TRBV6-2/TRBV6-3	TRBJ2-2	CASSYREIGELFF